This is a list of T cell receptor beta chains from one sample in a study of cytomegalovirus exposure and HLA in healthy donors. Some clones are missing from TCRdb's copy, which holds only in-frame ones; the method was immunoSEQ multiplex PCR. The sample yields about 140,000 clones, around 68% seen once. The specimen sequenced was PBMCs. These receptors came from a man aged 25-45 years in good health and CMV-seropositive. CDR3s include the opening cysteine and the closing phenylalanine or tryptophan. D genes are given only for firm matches. Where a row states a size, it is once, few, many or the class of an expanded clone; other rows omit it.

clone size: -; J gene: TRBJ2-1; V gene: TRBV5-1; D gene: TRBD2; CDR3 protein: CASGGVHNEQFF; CDR3 DNA: TGCGCCAGTGGGGGGGTCCACAATGAGCAGTTCTTC
clone size: -; J gene: TRBJ2-3; V gene: TRBV9; D gene: -; CDR3 protein: CASSASLINTQYF; CDR3 DNA: TGTGCCAGCAGCGCATCCCTAATTAATACGCAGTATTTT
clone size: -; J gene: TRBJ2-1; V gene: TRBV19; D gene: TRBD2; CDR3 protein: CASSMTSGGYNEQFF; CDR3 DNA: TGTGCCAGTAGTATGACTAGCGGGGGATACAATGAGCAGTTCTTC
clone size: -; J gene: TRBJ2-4; V gene: TRBV5-1; D gene: TRBD1; CDR3 protein: CASSPQGNWRNIQYF; CDR3 DNA: TGCGCCAGCAGCCCACAGGGGAATTGGAGAAACATTCAGTACTTC
clone size: -; J gene: TRBJ1-5; V gene: TRBV6-1; D gene: TRBD1; CDR3 protein: CASSTLGQGASPQHF; CDR3 DNA: TGTGCCAGCAGTACCCTAGGACAGGGGGCATCGCCCCAGCATTTT
clone size: -; J gene: TRBJ1-1; V gene: TRBV19; D gene: TRBD1; CDR3 protein: CASNPSGQGVIAEAFF; CDR3 DNA: TGTGCCAGTAACCCTTCGGGACAGGGAGTTATCGCTGAAGCTTTCTTT
clone size: -; J gene: TRBJ2-7; V gene: TRBV12-5; D gene: TRBD2; CDR3 protein: CASGTLLSGSGEQYF; CDR3 DNA: TGTGCTAGTGGTACTTTGTTGAGCGGGAGCGGAGAGCAGTACTTC
clone size: -; J gene: TRBJ2-3; V gene: TRBV28; D gene: TRBD2; CDR3 protein: CASSPPSGRAGSTDTQYF; CDR3 DNA: TGTGCCAGCAGCCCGCCTAGCGGGAGGGCCGGAAGCACAGATACGCAGTATTTT
clone size: once; J gene: TRBJ2-7; V gene: TRBV7-6; D gene: TRBD2; CDR3 protein: CASSLSSGSYEQYF; CDR3 DNA: TGTGCCAGCAGCTTAAGTAGCGGGAGCTACGAGCAGTACTTC
clone size: -; J gene: TRBJ2-3; V gene: TRBV28; D gene: -; CDR3 protein: CASRRREGGTDTQYF; CDR3 DNA: TGTGCCAGCAGGAGGCGGGAAGGAGGCACAGATACGCAGTATTTT
clone size: -; J gene: TRBJ2-2; V gene: TRBV7-3; D gene: -; CDR3 protein: CTSSPPGGELFF; CDR3 DNA: TGTACCAGCAGCCCCCCGGGCGGGGAGCTGTTTTTT
clone size: -; J gene: TRBJ1-2; V gene: TRBV19; D gene: -; CDR3 protein: CASSIDRLSYGYTF; CDR3 DNA: TGTGCCAGTAGTATAGATCGGTTGAGCTATGGCTACACCTTC
clone size: -; J gene: TRBJ2-3; V gene: TRBV9; D gene: -; CDR3 protein: CASSVESWGTPSTDTQYF; CDR3 DNA: TGTGCCAGCAGCGTAGAGAGCTGGGGCACCCCGAGCACAGATACGCAGTATTTT
clone size: -; J gene: TRBJ2-3; V gene: TRBV10-1; D gene: -; CDR3 protein: CASGYGADTQYF; CDR3 DNA: TGCGCCAGCGGCTATGGAGCAGATACGCAGTATTTT
clone size: few; J gene: TRBJ2-7; V gene: TRBV5-1; D gene: TRBD1; CDR3 protein: CASTRGQGLYEQYF; CDR3 DNA: TGCGCCAGCACCCGCGGACAGGGGCTCTACGAGCAGTACTTC
clone size: -; J gene: TRBJ2-2; V gene: TRBV7-3; D gene: -; CDR3 protein: CASSAGTRASGELFF; CDR3 DNA: TGTGCCAGCAGCGCGGGGACCCGAGCATCCGGGGAGCTGTTTTTT
clone size: -; J gene: TRBJ1-1; V gene: TRBV7-9; D gene: TRBD1; CDR3 protein: CASSSKTGAILNTEAFF; CDR3 DNA: TGTGCCAGCAGCTCCAAGACAGGGGCGATTCTGAACACTGAAGCTTTCTTT
clone size: once; J gene: TRBJ2-1; V gene: TRBV7-8; D gene: TRBD2; CDR3 protein: CASSLVGLAGVAEQFF; CDR3 DNA: TGTGCCAGCAGCTTAGTTGGTCTAGCGGGAGTAGCTGAGCAGTTCTTC
clone size: -; J gene: TRBJ2-3; V gene: TRBV28; D gene: -; CDR3 protein: CASLGGGGYTDTQYF; CDR3 DNA: TGTGCCAGCCTGGGAGGTGGGGGATACACAGATACGCAGTATTTT
clone size: -; J gene: TRBJ2-5; V gene: TRBV11-2; D gene: -; CDR3 protein: CASSFGNPTGVETQYF; CDR3 DNA: TGTGCCAGCAGCTTCGGTAACCCGACCGGAGTAGAGACCCAGTACTTC
clone size: -; J gene: TRBJ2-1; V gene: TRBV27; D gene: TRBD2; CDR3 protein: CASSLKAGGVVSYNEQFF; CDR3 DNA: TGTGCCAGCAGTTTAAAAGCGGGAGGAGTAGTTTCCTACAATGAGCAGTTCTTC
clone size: -; J gene: TRBJ1-1; V gene: TRBV10-1; D gene: -; CDR3 protein: CASSDSPGKAFF; CDR3 DNA: TGCGCCAGCAGTGACAGTCCAGGGAAGGCTTTCTTT